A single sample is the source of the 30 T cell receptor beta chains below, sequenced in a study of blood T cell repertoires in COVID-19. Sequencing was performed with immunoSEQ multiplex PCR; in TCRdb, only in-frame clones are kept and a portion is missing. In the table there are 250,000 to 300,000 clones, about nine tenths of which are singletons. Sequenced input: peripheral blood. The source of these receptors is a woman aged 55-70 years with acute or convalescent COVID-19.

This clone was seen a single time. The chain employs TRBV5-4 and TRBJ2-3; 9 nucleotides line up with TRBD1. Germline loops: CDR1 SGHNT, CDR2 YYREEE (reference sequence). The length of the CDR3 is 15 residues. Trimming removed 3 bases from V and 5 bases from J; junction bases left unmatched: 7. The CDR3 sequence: CASSSTGGAGDTQYF. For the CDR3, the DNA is TGTGCCAGCAGCTCTACAGGGGGCGCGGGAGATACGCAGTATTTT.

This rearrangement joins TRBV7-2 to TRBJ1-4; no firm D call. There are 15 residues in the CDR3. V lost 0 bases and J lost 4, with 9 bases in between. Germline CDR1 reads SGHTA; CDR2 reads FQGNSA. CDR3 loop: CASSLATGSNEKLFF. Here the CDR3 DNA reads TGTGCCAGCAGCTTAGCGACGGGGAGTAATGAAAAACTGTTTTTT.

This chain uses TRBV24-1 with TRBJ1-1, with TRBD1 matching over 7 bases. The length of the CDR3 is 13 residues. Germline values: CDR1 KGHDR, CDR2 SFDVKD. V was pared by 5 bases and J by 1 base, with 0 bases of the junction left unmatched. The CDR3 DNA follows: TGTGCCACCAGTGCAGGGGGGAACACTGAAGCTTTCTTT. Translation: CATSAGGNTEAFF.

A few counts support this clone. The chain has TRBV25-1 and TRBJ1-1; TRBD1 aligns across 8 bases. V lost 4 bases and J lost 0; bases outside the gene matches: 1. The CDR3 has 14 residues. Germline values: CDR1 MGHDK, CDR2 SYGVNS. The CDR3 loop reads CASSGTGLNTEAFF. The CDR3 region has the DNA TGTGCCAGCAGTGGGACAGGGTTGAACACTGAAGCTTTCTTT.

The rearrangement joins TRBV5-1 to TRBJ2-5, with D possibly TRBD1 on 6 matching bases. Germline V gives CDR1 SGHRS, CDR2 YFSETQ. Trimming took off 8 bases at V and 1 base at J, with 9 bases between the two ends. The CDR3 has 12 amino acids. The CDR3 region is CASATGQETQYF. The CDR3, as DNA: TGCGCCAGTGCGACAGGCCAAGAGACCCAGTACTTC.

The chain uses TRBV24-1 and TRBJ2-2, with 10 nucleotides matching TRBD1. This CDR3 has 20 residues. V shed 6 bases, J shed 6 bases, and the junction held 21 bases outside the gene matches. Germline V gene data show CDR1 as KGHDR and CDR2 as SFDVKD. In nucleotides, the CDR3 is TGTGCCACCAGTAACGAATTCCGGGACAGGGGCCCCGGAGGGTCCGGGGAGCTGTTTTTT. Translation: CATSNEFRDRGPGGSGELFF.

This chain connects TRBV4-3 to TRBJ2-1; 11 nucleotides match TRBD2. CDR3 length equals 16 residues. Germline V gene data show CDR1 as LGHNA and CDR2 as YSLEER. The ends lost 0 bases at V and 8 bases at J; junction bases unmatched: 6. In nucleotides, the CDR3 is TGCGCCAGCAGCCAAGACGGTAGCGGGAGGGCCCATGAGCAGTTCTTC. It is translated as CASSQDGSGRAHEQFF.

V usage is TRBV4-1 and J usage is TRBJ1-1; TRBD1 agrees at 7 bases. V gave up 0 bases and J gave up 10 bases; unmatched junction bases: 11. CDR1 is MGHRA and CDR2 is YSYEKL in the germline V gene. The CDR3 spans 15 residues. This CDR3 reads CASSQDAGGRNGAFF. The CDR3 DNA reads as TGCGCCAGCAGCCAAGATGCAGGGGGTCGTAACGGAGCTTTCTTT.

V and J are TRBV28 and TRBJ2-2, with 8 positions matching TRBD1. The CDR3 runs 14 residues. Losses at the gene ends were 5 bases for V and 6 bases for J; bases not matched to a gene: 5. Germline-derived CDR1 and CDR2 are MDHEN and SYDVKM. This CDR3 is CASSILQGAGELFF. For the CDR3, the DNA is TGTGCCAGCAGTATTTTACAGGGGGCCGGGGAGCTGTTTTTT.

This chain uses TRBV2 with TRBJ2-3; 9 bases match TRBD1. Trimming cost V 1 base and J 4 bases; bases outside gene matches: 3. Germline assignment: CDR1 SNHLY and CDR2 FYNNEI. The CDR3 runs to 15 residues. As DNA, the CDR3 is TGTGCCAGCAGTGAAGTTAACAGGGGGCCAGATACGCAGTATTTT. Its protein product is CASSEVNRGPDTQYF. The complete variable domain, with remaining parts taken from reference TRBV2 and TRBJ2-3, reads EPEVTQTPSHQVTQMGQEVILRCVPISNHLYFYWYRQILGQKVEFLVSFYNNEISEKSEIFDDQFSVERPDGSNFTLKIRSTKLEDSAMYFCASSEVNRGPDTQYFGPGTRLTVL.

The CDR3 nucleotides read TGCAGCGTTGAGACTGACTATCCCGGGGAGCTGTTTTTT. It yields the protein CSVETDYPGELFF. The chain couples TRBV29-1 to TRBJ2-2, with a possible D match to TRBD2 (5 bases). With 3 bases removed from V and 6 bases from J, the gap between germline ends came to 11 bases. CDR3 length equals 13 residues. Germline V gene data show CDR1 as SQVTM and CDR2 as ANQGSEA.

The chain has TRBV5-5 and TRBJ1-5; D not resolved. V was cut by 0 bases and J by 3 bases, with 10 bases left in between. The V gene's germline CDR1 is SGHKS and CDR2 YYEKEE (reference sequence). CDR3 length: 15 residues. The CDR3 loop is CASSLVGQANQPQHF. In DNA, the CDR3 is TGTGCCAGCAGCTTGGTGGGCCAGGCCAATCAGCCCCAGCATTTT.

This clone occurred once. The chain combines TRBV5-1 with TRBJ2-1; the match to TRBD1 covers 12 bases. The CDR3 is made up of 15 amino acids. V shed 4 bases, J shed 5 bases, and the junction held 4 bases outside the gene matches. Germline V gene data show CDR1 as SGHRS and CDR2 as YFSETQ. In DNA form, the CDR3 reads TGCGCCAGCAGCGGGGGACAGGGGGCCCACAATGAGCAGTTCTTC. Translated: CASSGGQGAHNEQFF.

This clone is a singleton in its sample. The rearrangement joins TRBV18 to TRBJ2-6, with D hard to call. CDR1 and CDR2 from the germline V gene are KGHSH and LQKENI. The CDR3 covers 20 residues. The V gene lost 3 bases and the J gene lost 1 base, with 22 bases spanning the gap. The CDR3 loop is CASSPRAQILSTSGANVLTF. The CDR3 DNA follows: TGTGCCAGCTCACCTCGAGCGCAAATACTATCAACGTCTGGGGCCAACGTCCTGACTTTC. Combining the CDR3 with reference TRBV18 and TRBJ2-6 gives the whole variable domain NAGVMQNPRHLVRRRGQEARLRCSPMKGHSHVYWYRQLPEEGLKFMVYLQKENIIDESGMPKERFSAEFPKEGPSILRIQQVVRGDSAAYFCASSPRAQILSTSGANVLTFGAGSRLTVL.

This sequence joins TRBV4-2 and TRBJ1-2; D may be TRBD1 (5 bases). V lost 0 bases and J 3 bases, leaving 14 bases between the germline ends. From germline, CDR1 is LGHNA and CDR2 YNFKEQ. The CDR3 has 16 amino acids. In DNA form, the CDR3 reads TGTGCCAGCAGCCAAGATCTATCAGGGAAGGACTATGGCTACACCTTC. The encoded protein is CASSQDLSGKDYGYTF.

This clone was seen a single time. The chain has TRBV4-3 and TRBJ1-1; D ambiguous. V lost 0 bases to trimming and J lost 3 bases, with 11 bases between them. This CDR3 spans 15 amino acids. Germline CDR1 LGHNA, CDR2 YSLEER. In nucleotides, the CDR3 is TGCGCCAGCAGCCAAGACATGGAGGAGTACACTGAAGCTTTCTTT. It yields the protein CASSQDMEEYTEAFF.

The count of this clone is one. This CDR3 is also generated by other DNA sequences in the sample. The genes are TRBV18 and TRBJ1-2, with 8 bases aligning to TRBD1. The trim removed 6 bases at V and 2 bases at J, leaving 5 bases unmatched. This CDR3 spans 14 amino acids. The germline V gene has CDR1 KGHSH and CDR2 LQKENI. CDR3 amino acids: CASSPGQGNYGYTF. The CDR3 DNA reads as TGTGCCAGCTCCCCCGGACAGGGAAACTATGGCTACACCTTC.

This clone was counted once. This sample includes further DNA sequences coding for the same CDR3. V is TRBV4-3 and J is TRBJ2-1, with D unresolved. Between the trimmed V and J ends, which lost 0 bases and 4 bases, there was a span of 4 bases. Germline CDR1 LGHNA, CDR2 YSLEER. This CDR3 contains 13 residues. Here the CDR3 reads CASSQDLYNEQFF. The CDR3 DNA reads TGCGCCAGCAGCCAAGACTTGTACAATGAGCAGTTCTTC.

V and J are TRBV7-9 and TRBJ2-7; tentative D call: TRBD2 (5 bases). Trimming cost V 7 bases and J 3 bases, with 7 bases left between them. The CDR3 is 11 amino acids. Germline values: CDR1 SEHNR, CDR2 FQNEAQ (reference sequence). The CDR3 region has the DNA TGTGCCAGCACAGCGGACTACGAGCAGTACTTC. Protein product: CASTADYEQYF.

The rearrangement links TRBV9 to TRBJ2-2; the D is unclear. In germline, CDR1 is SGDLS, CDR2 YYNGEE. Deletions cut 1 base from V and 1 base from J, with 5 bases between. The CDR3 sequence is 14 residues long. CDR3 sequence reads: CASSVTGNTGELFF. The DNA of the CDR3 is TGTGCCAGCAGCGTAACCGGGAACACCGGGGAGCTGTTTTTT.

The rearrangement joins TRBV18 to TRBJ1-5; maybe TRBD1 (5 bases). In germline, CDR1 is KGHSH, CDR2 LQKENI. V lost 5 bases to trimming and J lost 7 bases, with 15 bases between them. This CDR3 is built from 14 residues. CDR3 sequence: CASSRGSNNQPQHF. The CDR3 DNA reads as TGTGCCAGCTCAAGGGGTAGCAATAACCAGCCCCAGCATTTT.

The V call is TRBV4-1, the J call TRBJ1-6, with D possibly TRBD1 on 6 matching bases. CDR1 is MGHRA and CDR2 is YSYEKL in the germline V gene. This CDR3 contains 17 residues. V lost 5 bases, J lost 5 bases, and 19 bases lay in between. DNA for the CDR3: TGCGCCAGCAGCTGGGGGTCGCCACAGGGCCATAATTCACCCCTCCACTTT. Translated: CASSWGSPQGHNSPLHF.

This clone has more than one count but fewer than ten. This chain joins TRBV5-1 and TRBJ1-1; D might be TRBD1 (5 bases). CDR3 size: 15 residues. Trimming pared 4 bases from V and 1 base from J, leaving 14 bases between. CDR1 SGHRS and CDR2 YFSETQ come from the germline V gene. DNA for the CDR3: TGCGCCAGCAGCAGGACCCAGGGATCGAACACTGAAGCTTTCTTT. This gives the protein CASSRTQGSNTEAFF.

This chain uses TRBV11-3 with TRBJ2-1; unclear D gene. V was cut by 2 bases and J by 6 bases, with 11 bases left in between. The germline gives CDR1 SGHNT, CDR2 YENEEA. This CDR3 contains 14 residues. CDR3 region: CASSLSARGNEQFF. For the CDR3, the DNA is TGTGCCAGCAGCTTAAGTGCGAGAGGCAATGAGCAGTTCTTC. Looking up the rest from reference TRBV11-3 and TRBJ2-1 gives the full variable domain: EAGVVQSPRYKIIEKKQPVAFWCNPISGHNTLYWYLQNLGQGPELLIRYENEEAVDDSQLPKDRFSAERLKGVDSTLKIQPAELGDSAVYLCASSLSARGNEQFFGPGTRLTVL.

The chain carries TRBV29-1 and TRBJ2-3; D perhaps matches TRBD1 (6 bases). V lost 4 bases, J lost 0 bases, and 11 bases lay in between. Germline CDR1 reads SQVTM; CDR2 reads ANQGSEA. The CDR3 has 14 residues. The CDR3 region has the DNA TGCAGCGTTGCTCCAGGGGCCAGCACAGATACGCAGTATTTT. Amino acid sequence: CSVAPGASTDTQYF.

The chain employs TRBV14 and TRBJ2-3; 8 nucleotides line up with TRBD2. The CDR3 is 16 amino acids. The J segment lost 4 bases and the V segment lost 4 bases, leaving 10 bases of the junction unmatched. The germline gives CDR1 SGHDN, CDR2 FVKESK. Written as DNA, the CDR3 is TGTGCCAGCAGCCCCCGGCGCGCGGGAGGTTCAGATACGCAGTATTTT. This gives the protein CASSPRRAGGSDTQYF.

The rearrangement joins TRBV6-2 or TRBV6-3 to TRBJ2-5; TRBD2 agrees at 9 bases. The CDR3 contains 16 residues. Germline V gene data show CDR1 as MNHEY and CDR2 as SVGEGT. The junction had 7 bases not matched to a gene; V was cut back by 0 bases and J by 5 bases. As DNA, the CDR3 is TGTGCCAGCAGTTACTCTCGGGCTAGCGGGGACGAGACCCAGTACTTC. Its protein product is CASSYSRASGDETQYF.

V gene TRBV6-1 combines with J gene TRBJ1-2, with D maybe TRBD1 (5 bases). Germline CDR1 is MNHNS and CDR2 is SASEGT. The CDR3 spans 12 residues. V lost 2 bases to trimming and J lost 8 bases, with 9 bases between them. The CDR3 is CASSELGGGYTF. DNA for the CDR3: TGTGCCAGCAGTGAATTGGGGGGGGGCTACACCTTC.

The CDR3 protein is CASSDDRKGYGYTF. The DNA of the CDR3 is TGTGCCAGCAGTGACGACAGGAAGGGCTATGGCTACACCTTC. The chain carries TRBV6-1 and TRBJ1-2; D might be TRBD1 (6 bases). Germline V lookup: CDR1 MNHNS, CDR2 SASEGT. Trimming pared 3 bases from V and 4 bases from J, leaving 12 bases between. This CDR3 has 14 residues.

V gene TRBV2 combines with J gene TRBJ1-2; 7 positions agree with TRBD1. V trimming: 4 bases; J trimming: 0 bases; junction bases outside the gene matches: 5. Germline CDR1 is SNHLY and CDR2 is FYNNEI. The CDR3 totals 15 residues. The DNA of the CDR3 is TGTGCCAGCAGTGCAGGGGGAAAATCTAACTATGGCTACACCTTC. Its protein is CASSAGGKSNYGYTF.